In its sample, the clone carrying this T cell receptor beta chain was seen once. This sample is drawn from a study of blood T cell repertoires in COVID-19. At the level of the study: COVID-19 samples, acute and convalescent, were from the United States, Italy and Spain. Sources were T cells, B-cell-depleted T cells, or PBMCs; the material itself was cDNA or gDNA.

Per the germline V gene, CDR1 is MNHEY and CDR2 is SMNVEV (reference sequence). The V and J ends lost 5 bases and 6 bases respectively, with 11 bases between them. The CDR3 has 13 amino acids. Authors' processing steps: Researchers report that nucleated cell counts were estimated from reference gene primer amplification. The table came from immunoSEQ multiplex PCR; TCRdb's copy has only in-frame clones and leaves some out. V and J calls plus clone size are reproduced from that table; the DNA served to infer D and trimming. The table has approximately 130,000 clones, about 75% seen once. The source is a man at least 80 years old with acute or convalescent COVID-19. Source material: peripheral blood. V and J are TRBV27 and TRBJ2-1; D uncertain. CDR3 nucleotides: TGTGCCAGCAGTCCGAATGACATCAATGAGCAGTTCTTC. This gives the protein CASSPNDINEQFF.